The source of this TCR beta chain is a study of beta chain features in type 1 diabetes. Investigators reverse transcribed all isolated RNA, so they sequenced expressed TCRB transcripts. Sequencing used immunoSEQ multiplex PCR; TCRdb keeps in-frame clones, though not all of them. The repertoire has under 90,000 clones, around a third of them found once; the top ten carry roughly 0.45%. This clone showed up just a few times. Per donor, one heparinised blood draw averaged roughly 110 mL. Central memory, naive, regulatory and stem cell-like memory CD4+ cells were sorted by CD45RO/CCR7/CD25/CD127/CD95/CD27. Sequencing was performed on stem cell memory CD4+ T cells from blood. The clonotype was recovered from a woman younger than 35 in good health.

DNA of the CDR3: TGTGCCAGCAGTTTATCTAGGACAGTACTGGGGGAGACCCAGTACTTC. The encoded protein is CASSLSRTVLGETQYF. The chain combines TRBV27 with TRBJ2-5, with D perhaps matching TRBD1 (6 bases). V was clipped by 0 bases and J by 5 bases, with 16 bases between them. This CDR3 comprises 16 residues. Germline V gene data show CDR1 as MNHEY and CDR2 as SMNVEV (reference sequence).